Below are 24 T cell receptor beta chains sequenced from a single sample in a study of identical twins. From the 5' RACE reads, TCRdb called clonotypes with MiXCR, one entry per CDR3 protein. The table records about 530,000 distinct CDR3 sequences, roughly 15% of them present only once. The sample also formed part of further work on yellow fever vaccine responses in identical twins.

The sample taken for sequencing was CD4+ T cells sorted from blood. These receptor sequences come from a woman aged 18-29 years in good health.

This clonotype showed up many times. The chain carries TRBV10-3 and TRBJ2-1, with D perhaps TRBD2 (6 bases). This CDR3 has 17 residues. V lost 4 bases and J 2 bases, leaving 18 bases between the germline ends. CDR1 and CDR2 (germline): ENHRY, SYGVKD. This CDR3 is CAISVNWGESTYNEQFF. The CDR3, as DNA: TGTGCCATCAGTGTAAATTGGGGGGAGAGCACCTACAATGAGCAGTTCTTC.

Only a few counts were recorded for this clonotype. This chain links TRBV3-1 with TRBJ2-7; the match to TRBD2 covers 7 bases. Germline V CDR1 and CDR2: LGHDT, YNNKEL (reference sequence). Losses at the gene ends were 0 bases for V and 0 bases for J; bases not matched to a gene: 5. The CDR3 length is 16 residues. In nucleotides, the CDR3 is TGTGCCAGCAGCCAAGATGCGGGACTAAGCTCCTACGAGCAGTACTTC. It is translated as CASSQDAGLSSYEQYF.

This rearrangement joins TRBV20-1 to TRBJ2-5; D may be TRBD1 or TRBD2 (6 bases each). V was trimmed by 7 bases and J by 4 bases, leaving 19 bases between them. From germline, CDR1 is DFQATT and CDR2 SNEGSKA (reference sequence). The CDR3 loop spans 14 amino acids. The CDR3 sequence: CSVKTGGVGETQYF. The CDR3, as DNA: TGCAGTGTTAAGACAGGCGGGGTGGGAGAGACCCAGTACTTC.

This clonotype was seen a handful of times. The CDR3 here is CASSQGRGLSGETQYF. The CDR3 bases are TGTGCCAGCAGCCAAGGCCGAGGCCTGTCCGGAGAGACCCAGTACTTC. The chain combines TRBV3-1 with TRBJ2-5, with D uncertain. Deletions cut 1 base from V and 4 bases from J, with 16 bases between. The germline gives CDR1 LGHDT, CDR2 YNNKEL (reference sequence). The CDR3 is made up of 16 amino acids.

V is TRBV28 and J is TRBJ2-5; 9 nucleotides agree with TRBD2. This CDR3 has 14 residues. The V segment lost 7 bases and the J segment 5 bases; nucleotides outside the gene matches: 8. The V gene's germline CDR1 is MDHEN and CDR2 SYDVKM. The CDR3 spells CASTLAGAGETQYF. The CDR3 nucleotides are TGTGCCAGCACCTTAGCGGGGGCAGGGGAGACCCAGTACTTC.

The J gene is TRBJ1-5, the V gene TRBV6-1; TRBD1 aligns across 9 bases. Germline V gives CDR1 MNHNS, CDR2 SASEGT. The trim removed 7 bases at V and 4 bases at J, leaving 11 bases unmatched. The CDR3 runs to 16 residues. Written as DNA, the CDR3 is TGTGCCAGCACCGATACAGGGGGCCTTTCTAATCAGCCCCAGCATTTT. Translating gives CASTDTGGLSNQPQHF.

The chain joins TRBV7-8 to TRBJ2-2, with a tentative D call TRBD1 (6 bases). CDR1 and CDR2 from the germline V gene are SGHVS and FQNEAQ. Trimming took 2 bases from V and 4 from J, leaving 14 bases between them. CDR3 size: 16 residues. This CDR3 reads CASSLMGAVGTGELFF. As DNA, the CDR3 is TGTGCCAGCAGCTTAATGGGGGCGGTGGGCACCGGGGAGCTGTTTTTT.

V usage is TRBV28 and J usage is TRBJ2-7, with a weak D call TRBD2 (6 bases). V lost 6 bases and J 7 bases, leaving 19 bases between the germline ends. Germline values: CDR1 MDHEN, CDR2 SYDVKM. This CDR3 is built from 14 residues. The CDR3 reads CASSRGREGREQYF. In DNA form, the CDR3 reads TGTGCCAGCAGCCGAGGGCGGGAAGGTCGGGAGCAGTACTTC. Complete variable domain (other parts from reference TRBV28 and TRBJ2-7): DVKVTQSSRYLVKRTGEKVFLECVQDMDHENMFWYRQDPGLGLRLIYFSYDVKMKEKGDIPEGYSVSREKKERFSLILESASTNQTSMYLCASSRGREGREQYFGPGTRLTVT.

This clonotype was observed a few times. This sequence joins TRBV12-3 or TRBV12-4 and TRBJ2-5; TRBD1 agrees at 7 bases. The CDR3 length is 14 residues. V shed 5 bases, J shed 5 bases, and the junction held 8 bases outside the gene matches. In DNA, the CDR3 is TGTGCCAGCAGTCCTGGACAGGACTGGGAGACCCAGTACTTC. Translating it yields CASSPGQDWETQYF.

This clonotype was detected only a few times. This chain's CDR3 is CASSLGTGSDTIYF. The DNA for the CDR3 is TGCGCCAGCAGCTTGGGGACAGGTTCGGACACCATATATTTT. This chain uses TRBV5-1 with TRBJ1-3; 7 positions agree with TRBD1. The CDR3 has 14 amino acids. Unmatched junction bases numbered 5, after V lost 0 bases and J lost 8 bases. Germline-derived CDR1 and CDR2 are SGHRS and YFSETQ.

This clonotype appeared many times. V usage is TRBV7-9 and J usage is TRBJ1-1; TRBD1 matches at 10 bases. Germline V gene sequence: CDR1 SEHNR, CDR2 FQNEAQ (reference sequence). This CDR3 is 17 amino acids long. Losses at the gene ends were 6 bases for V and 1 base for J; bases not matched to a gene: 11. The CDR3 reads CASRRQGALGTNTEAFF. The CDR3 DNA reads TGTGCCAGCAGAAGACAGGGGGCTCTCGGGACGAACACTGAAGCTTTCTTT.

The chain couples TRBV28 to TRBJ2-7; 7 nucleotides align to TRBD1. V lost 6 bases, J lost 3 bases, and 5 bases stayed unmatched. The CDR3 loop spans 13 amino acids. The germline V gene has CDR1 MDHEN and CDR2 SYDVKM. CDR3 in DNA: TGTGCCAGCAGAGCCAGGGGGATCTACGAGCAGTACTTC. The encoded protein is CASRARGIYEQYF.

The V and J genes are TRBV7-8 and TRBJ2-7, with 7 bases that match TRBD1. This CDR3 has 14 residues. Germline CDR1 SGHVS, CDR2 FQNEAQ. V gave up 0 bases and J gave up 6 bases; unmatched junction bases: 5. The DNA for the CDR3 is TGTGCCAGCAGCTTAGCGCGGACAGGCCCCGAGCAGTACTTC. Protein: CASSLARTGPEQYF.

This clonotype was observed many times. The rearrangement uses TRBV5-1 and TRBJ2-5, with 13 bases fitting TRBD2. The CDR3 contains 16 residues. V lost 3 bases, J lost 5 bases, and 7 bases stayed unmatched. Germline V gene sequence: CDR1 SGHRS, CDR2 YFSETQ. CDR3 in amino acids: CASSYGLAGVRETQYF. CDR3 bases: TGCGCCAGCAGCTATGGACTAGCGGGAGTGAGGGAGACCCAGTACTTC.

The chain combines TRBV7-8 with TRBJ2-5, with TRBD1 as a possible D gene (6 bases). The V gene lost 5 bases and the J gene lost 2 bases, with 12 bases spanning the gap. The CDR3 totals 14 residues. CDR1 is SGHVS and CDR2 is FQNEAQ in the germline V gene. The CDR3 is CASSRRDTQETQYF. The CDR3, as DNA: TGTGCCAGCAGCAGACGGGACACACAAGAGACCCAGTACTTC.

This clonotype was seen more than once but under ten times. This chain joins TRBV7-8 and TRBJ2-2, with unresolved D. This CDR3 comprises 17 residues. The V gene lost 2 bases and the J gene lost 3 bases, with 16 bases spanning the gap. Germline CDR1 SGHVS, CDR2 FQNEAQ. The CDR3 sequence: CASSLPPGQQDTGELFF. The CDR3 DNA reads TGTGCCAGCAGCTTACCACCCGGCCAGCAGGACACCGGGGAGCTGTTTTTT. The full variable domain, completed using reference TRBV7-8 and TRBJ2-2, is GAGVSQSPRYKVAKRGQDVALRCDPISGHVSLFWYQQALGQGPEFLTYFQNEAQLDKSGLPSDRFFAERPEGSVSTLKIQRTQQEDSAVYLCASSLPPGQQDTGELFFGEGSRLTVL.

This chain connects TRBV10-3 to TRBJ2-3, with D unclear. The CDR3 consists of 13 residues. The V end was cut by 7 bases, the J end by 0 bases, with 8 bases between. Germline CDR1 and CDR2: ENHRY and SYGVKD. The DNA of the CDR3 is TGTGCCATCAAAGCGTACAGCACAGATACGCAGTATTTT. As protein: CAIKAYSTDTQYF.

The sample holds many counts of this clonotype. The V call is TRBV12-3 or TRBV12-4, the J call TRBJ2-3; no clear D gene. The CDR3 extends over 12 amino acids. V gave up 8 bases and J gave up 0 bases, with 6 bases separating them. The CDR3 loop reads CASRPSTDTQYF. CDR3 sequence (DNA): TGTGCCAGCCGACCTAGCACAGATACGCAGTATTTT.

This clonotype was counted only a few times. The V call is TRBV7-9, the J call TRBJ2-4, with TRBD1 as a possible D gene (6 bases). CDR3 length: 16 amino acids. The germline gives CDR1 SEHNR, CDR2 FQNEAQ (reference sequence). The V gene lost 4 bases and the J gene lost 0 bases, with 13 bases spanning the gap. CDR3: CASSSRDKEAKNIQYF. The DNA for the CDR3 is TGTGCCAGCAGCTCCCGGGACAAAGAAGCCAAAAACATTCAGTACTTC.

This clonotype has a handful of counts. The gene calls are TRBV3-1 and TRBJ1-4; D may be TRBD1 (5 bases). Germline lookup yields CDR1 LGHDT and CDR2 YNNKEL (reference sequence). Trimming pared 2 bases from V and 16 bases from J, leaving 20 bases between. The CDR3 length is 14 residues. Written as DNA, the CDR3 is TGTGCCAGCAGCCAAAGGGGAGTGGGCGAAAAGTCGTTTTTT. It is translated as CASSQRGVGEKSFF.

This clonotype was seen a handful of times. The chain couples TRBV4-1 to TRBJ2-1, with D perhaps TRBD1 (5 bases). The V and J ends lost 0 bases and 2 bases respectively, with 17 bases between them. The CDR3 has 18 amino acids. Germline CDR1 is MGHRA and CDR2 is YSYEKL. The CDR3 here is CASSQDLIRVTPYNEQFF. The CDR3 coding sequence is TGCGCCAGCAGCCAAGATTTAATCAGGGTGACTCCCTACAATGAGCAGTTCTTC.

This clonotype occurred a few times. The DNA of the CDR3 is TGTGCCAGCAGTTACTCATGGGATTCCGGGGAGCTGTTTTTT. The encoded protein is CASSYSWDSGELFF. This rearrangement joins TRBV6-5 to TRBJ2-2; D uncertain. V lost 0 bases and J 6 bases, leaving 8 bases between the germline ends. The CDR3 runs 14 residues. Germline loops: CDR1 MNHEY, CDR2 SVGAGI.

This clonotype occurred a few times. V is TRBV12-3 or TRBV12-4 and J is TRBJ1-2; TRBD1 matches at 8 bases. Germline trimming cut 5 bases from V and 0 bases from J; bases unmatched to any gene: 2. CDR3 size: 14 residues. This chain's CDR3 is CASSKQGANYGYTF. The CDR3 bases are TGTGCCAGCAGTAAACAGGGGGCTAACTATGGCTACACCTTC.

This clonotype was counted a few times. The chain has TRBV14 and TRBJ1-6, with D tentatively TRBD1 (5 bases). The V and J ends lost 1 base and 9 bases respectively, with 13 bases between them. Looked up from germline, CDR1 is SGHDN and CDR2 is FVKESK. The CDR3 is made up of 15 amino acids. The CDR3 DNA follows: TGTGCCAGCAGCCAAGCCGCCGGGGCGGGTTCACCCCTCCACTTT. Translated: CASSQAAGAGSPLHF.